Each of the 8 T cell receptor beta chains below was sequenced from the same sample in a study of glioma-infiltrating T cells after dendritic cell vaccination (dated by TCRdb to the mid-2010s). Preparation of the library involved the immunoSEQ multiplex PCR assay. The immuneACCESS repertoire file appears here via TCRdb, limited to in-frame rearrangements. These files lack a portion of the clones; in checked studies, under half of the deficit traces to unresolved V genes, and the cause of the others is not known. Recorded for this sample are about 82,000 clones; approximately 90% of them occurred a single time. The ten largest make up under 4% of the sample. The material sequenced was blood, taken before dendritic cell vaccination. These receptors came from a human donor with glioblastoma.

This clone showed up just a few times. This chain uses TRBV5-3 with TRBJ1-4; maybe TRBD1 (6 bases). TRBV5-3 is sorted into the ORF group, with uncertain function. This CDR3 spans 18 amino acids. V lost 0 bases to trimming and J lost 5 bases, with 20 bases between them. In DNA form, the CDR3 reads TGTGCCAGAAGCTTGGATGTCGAGATCTGGGGGCTAAATGAAAAACTGTTTTTT. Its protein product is CARSLDVEIWGLNEKLFF.

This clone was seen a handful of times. The CDR3 sequence is CASSQGTGSTYGYTF. Here the CDR3 DNA reads TGCGCCAGCAGCCAAGGGACAGGGAGCACCTATGGCTACACCTTC. The chain uses TRBV4-1 and TRBJ1-2, with TRBD1 matching 8 bases. Germline assignment: CDR1 MGHRA and CDR2 YSYEKL. Trimming cost V 1 base and J 4 bases; bases outside gene matches: 5. The CDR3 sequence is 15 residues long.

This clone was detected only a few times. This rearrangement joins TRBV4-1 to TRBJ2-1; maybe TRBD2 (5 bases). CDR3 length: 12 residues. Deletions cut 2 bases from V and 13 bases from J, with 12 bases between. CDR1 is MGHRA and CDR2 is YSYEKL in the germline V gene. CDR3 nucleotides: TGCGCCAGCAGCCAACGGAGCGGCCCCCAGTTCTTC. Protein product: CASSQRSGPQFF.

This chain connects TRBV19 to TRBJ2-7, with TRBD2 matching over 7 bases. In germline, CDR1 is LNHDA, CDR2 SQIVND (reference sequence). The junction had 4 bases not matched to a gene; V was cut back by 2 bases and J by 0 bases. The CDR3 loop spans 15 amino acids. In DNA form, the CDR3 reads TGTGCCAGTAGTATACGGGGGGTAGGCTCCTACGAGCAGTACTTC. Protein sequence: CASSIRGVGSYEQYF.

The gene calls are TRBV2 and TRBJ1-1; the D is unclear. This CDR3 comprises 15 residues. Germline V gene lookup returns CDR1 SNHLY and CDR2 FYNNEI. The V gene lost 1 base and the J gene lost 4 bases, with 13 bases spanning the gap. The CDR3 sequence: CASSEGATPLTEAFF. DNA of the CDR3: TGTGCCAGCAGTGAAGGGGCGACCCCACTCACTGAAGCTTTCTTT.

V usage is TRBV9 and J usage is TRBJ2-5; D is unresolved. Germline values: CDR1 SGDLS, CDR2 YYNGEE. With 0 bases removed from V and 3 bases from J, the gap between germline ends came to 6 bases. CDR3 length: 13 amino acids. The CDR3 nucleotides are TGTGCCAGCAGCGTAGGGCCCAAAGAGACCCAGTACTTC. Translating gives CASSVGPKETQYF.

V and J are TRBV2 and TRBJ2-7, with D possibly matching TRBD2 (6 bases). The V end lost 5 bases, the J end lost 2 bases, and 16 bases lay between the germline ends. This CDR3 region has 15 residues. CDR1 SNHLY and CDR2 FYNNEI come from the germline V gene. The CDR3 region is CASSYESGPTYEQYF. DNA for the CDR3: TGTGCCAGCAGTTACGAAAGCGGGCCAACCTACGAGCAGTACTTC.

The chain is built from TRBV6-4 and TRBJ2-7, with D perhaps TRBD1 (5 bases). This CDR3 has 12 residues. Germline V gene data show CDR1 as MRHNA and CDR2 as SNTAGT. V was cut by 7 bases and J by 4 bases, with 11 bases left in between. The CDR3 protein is CASNTTDYEQYF. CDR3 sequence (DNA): TGTGCCAGCAACACGACAGATTACGAGCAGTACTTC.